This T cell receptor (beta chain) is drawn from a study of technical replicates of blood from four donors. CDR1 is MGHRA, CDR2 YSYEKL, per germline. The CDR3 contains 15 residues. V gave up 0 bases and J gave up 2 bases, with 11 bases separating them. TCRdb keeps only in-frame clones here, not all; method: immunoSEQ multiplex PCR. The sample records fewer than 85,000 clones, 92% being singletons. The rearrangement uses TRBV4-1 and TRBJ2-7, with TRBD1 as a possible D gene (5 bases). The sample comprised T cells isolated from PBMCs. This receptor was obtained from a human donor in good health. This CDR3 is CASSQDSRATYEQYF. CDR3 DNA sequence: TGCGCCAGCAGCCAAGATTCCAGGGCGACCTACGAGCAGTACTTC.